What follows are 11 T cell receptor beta chains derived from one specimen sequenced in a study of shared clonotypes between healthy human individuals. The table came from immunoSEQ multiplex PCR; TCRdb's copy has only in-frame clones and leaves some out. The repertoire has roughly 2.1 million clones, 85% to 95% of them found once; the top ten carry 1.7%. Positively selected for CCR7, the CD45RO-negative cells used as naive CD8 cells excluded terminally differentiated effector memory CD45RA+ cells. Sample: naive CD8+ T cells from PBMCs. The receptors stem from a young man in good health. Some clones in this sample may be carry-over from other donors' samples.

The genes are TRBV9 and TRBJ1-1; D gene unclear. Germline V gives CDR1 SGDLS, CDR2 YYNGEE. The CDR3 is made up of 14 amino acids. V was pared by 0 bases and J by 6 bases, with 12 bases between. CDR3 in amino acids: CASSVGFVGPEAFF. In nucleotides, the CDR3 is TGTGCCAGCAGCGTAGGTTTTGTGGGCCCTGAAGCTTTCTTT.

Written as DNA, the CDR3 is TGTGCGGGCCAGTTGGAACTAGTACCAGATACGCAGTATTTT. Protein: CAGQLELVPDTQYF. V and J are TRBV2 and TRBJ2-3; the D gene is possibly TRBD2 (5 bases). Looked up from germline, CDR1 is SNHLY and CDR2 is FYNNEI. CDR3 length: 14 residues.

J is TRBJ2-3 and V is TRBV4-3; perhaps TRBD2 as D (5 bases). Per germline, CDR1 LGHNA and CDR2 YSLEER. The V end was cut by 0 bases, the J end by 10 bases, with 17 bases between. The CDR3 runs 15 residues. The CDR3 here is CASSQDIYVGAAQYF. CDR3 coding DNA: TGCGCCAGCAGCCAAGATATTTATGTAGGAGCGGCGCAGTATTTT.

A remark on this clone: Other DNA sequences of this sample code for an identical CDR3. J is TRBJ2-7 and V is TRBV19, with D possibly matching TRBD1 (5 bases). CDR1 is LNHDA and CDR2 is SQIVND in the germline V gene (reference sequence). This CDR3 region has 12 residues. V was cut by 5 bases and J by 3 bases, with 8 bases left in between. Written as DNA, the CDR3 is TGTGCCAGTAGTGACAGTAGCTACGAGCAGTACTTC. Protein sequence: CASSDSSYEQYF. Together with reference TRBV19 and TRBJ2-7, the CDR3 gives the full variable domain: DGGITQSPKYLFRKEGQNVTLSCEQNLNHDAMYWYRQDPGQGLRLIYYSQIVNDFQKGDIAEGYSVSREKKESFPLTVTSAQKNPTAFYLCASSDSSYEQYFGPGTRLTVT.

The V gene is TRBV19, the J gene TRBJ1-5; maybe TRBD1 (5 bases). V was clipped by 0 bases and J by 11 bases, with 14 bases between them. This CDR3 spans 14 amino acids. Germline V gene sequence: CDR1 LNHDA, CDR2 SQIVND (reference sequence). CDR3 coding DNA: TGTGCCAGTAGTATAGAGGGACGGCCCCCGGCCCAGCATTTT. As protein: CASSIEGRPPAQHF.

This sequence joins TRBV25-1 and TRBJ2-1; 9 nucleotides align to TRBD2. This CDR3 comprises 15 residues. Trimming removed 4 bases from V and 4 bases from J; junction bases left unmatched: 5. Germline V CDR1 and CDR2: MGHDK, SYGVNS. Here the CDR3 DNA reads TGTGCCAGCAGTGCCTTAGGACTAGCGTACAATGAGCAGTTCTTC. This codes for CASSALGLAYNEQFF.

V usage is TRBV14 and J usage is TRBJ2-1; TRBD1 agrees at 8 bases. The length of the CDR3 is 15 residues. Germline values: CDR1 SGHDN, CDR2 FVKESK. Germline trimming cut 4 bases from V and 3 bases from J; bases unmatched to any gene: 5. The CDR3 sequence: CASSPDRAFYNEQFF. The CDR3 bases are TGTGCCAGCAGCCCGGACAGGGCTTTCTACAATGAGCAGTTCTTC.

V and J are TRBV5-6 and TRBJ2-7, with 9 bases identical to TRBD1. Losses at the gene ends were 3 bases for V and 2 bases for J; bases not matched to a gene: 12. The germline gives CDR1 SGHDT, CDR2 YYEEEE. The CDR3 extends over 17 amino acids. The CDR3: CASSSRTGTGPPYEQYF. The DNA for the CDR3 is TGTGCCAGCAGCTCCAGAACCGGGACAGGGCCTCCCTACGAGCAGTACTTC.

As to this clone: This same CDR3 is encoded by further DNA sequences in the sample. The chain links TRBV7-9 to TRBJ2-7; the D is unclear. The germline V and J ends were trimmed by 3 bases and 2 bases, with 5 bases remaining between them. Per the germline V gene, CDR1 is SEHNR and CDR2 is FQNEAQ (reference sequence). This CDR3 region has 12 residues. CDR3 protein: CASSLAAYEQYF. CDR3 bases: TGTGCCAGCAGCTTGGCAGCCTACGAGCAGTACTTC.

The chain uses TRBV4-1 and TRBJ1-1; D perhaps matches TRBD1 (5 bases). CDR3 size: 14 residues. Germline V CDR1 and CDR2: MGHRA, YSYEKL. V lost 1 base and J lost 10, with 16 bases in between. CDR3 protein: CASSQVGGGEGAFF. The CDR3 DNA is TGCGCCAGCAGCCAAGTGGGTGGAGGGGAGGGAGCTTTCTTT.

The CDR3 protein is CASSLWPGVTYEQYF. CDR3 in DNA: TGTGCCAGCAGCTTATGGCCAGGGGTCACCTACGAGCAGTACTTC. The V and J genes are TRBV11-2 and TRBJ2-7; a possible D gene is TRBD1 (6 bases). CDR1 and CDR2 (germline): SGHAT, FQNNGV. This CDR3 is 15 amino acids long. V was cut by 2 bases and J by 2 bases, with 13 bases left in between.